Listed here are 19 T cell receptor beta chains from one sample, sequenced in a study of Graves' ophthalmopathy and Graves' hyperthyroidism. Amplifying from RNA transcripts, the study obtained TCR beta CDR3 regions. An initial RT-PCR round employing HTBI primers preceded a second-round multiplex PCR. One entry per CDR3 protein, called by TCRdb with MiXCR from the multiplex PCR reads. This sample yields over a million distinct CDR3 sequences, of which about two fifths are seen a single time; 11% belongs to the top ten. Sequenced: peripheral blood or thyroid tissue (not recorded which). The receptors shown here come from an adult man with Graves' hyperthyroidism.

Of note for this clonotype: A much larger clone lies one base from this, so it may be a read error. CDR3 coding DNA: TGCAGTGCTAACGAAGGGGGGCTCGGCGGGGGGCTGTTTTTT. Encoded protein: CSANEGGLGGGLFF. This sequence joins TRBV20-1 and TRBJ2-2, with D possibly being TRBD2 (7 bases). CDR1 is DFQATT, CDR2 SNEGSKA, per germline (reference sequence). CDR3 length equals 14 residues.

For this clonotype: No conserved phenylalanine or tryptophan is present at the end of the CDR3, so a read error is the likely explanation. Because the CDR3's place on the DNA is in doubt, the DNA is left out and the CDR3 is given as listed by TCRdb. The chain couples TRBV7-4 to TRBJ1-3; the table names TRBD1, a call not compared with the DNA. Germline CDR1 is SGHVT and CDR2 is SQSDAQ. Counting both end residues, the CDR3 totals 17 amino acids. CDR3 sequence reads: CASSLRQGLVAGNTTYC.

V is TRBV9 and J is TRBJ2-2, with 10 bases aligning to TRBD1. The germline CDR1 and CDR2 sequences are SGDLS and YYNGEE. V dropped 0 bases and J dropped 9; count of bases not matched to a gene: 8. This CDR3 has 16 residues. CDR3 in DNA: TGTGCCAGCAGCGTAGGACAGGGGGCCCTTAACCGGGAGCTGTTTTTT. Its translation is CASSVGQGALNRELFF.

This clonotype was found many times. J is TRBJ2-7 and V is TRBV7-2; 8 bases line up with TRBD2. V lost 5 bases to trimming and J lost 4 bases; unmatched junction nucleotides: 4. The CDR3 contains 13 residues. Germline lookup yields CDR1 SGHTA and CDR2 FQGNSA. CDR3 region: CASSPRGGYEQYF. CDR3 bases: TGTGCCAGCAGCCCTCGGGGGGGTTACGAGCAGTACTTC. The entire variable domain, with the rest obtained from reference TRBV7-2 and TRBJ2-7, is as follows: GAGVSQSPSNKVTEKGKDVELRCDPISGHTALYWYRQSLGQGLEFLIYFQGNSAPDKSGLPSDRFSAERTGGSVSTLTIQRTQQEDSAVYLCASSPRGGYEQYFGPGTRLTVT.

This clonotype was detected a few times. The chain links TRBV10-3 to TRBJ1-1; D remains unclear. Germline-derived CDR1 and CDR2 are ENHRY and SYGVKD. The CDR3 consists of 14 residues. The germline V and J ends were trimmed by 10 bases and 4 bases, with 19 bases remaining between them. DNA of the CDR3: TGTGCCAGCAGCTCGACAATATCAGTCACTGAAGCTTTCTTT. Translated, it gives CASSSTISVTEAFF.

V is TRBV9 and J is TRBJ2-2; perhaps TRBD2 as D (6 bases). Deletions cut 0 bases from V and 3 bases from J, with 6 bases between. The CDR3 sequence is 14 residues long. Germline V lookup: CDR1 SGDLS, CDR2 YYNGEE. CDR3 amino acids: CASSVGGDTGELFF. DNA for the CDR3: TGTGCCAGCAGCGTAGGGGGGGACACCGGGGAGCTGTTTTTT.

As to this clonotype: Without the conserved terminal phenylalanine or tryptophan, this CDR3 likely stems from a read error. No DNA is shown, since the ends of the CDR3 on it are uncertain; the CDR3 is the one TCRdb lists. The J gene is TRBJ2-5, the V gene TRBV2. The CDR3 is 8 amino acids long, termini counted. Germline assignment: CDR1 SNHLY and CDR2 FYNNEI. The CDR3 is CASSWVVG.

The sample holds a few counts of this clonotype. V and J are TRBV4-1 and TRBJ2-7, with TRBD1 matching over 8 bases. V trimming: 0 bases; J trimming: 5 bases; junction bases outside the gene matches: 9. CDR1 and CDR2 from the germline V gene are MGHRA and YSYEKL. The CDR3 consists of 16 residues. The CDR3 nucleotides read TGCGCCAGCAGCCAAGAGATAGGACAGGGAGTCCACGAGCAGTACTTC. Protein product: CASSQEIGQGVHEQYF.

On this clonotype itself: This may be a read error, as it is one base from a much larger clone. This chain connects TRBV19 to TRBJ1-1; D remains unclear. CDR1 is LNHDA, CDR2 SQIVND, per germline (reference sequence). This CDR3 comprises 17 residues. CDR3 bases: TGTGTCAGTCAAGGGATTACAAGACGGACCGCGAACACTGAAGCTTTCTTT. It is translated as CVSQGITRRTANTEAFF.

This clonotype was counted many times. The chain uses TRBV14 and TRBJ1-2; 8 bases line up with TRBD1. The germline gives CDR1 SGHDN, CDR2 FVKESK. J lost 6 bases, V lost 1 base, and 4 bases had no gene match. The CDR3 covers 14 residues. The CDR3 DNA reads TGTGCCAGCAGCCAAGTGACAGGGGTAAATGGCTACACCTTC. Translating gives CASSQVTGVNGYTF.

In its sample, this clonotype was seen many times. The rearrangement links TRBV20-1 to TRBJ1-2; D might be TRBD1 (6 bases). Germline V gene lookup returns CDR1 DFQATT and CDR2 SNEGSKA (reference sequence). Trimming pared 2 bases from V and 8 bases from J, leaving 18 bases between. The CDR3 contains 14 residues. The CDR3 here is CSARKDRLSSGYTF. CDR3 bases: TGCAGTGCTAGAAAAGACAGGCTCTCGTCCGGCTACACCTTC.

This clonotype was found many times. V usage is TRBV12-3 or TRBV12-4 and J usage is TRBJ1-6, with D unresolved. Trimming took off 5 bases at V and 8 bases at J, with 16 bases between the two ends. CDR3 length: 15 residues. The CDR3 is CASSLGMIGYSPLHF. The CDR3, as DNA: TGTGCCAGCAGTCTAGGGATGATCGGATATTCACCCCTCCACTTT.

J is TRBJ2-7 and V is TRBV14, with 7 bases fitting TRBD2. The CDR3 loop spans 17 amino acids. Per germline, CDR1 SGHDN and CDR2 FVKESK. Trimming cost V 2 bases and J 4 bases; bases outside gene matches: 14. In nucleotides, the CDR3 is TGTGCCAGCAGCCAACCACAGGCGGGGGAGGGAAGGTACGAGCAGTACTTC. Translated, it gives CASSQPQAGEGRYEQYF.

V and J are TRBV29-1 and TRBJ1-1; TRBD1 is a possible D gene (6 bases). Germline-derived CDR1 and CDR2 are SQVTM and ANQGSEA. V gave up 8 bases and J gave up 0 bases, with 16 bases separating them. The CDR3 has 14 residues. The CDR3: CSREWDIVNTEAFF. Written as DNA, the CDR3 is TGCAGCCGGGAGTGGGACATTGTGAACACTGAAGCTTTCTTT.

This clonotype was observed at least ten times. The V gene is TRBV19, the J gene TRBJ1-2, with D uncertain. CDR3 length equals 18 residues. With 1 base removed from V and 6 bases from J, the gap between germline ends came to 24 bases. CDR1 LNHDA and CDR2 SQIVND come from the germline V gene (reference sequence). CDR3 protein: CASSIAGRTLKLGDGYTF. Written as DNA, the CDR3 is TGTGCCAGTAGTATAGCTGGCCGGACCCTCAAACTCGGCGATGGCTACACCTTC.

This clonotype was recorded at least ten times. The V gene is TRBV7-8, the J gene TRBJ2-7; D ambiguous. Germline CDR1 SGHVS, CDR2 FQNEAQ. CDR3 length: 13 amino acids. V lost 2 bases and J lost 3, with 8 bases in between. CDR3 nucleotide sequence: TGTGCCAGCAGCTTATCGGACGGCTACGAGCAGTACTTC. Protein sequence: CASSLSDGYEQYF.

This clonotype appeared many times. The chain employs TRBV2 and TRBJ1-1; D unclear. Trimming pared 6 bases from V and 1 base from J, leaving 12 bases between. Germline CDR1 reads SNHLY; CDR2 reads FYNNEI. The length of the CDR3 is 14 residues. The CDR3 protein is CASRIMIGNTEAFF. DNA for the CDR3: TGTGCCAGCAGGATCATGATTGGGAACACTGAAGCTTTCTTT.

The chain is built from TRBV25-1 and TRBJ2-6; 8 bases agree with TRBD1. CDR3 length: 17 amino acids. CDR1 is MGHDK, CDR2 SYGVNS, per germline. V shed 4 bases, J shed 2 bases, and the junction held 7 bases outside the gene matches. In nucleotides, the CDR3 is TGTGCCAGCAGTGCCTGGGAGACAGGGGCTGGGGCCAACGTCCTGACTTTC. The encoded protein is CASSAWETGAGANVLTF.

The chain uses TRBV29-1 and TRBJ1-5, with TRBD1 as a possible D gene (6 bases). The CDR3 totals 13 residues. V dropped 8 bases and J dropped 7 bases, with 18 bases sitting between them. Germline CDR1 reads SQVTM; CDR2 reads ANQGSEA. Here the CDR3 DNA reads TGCAGCTTGGTCGGGGGCCGAGGCCAGCCCCAGCATTTT. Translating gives CSLVGGRGQPQHF.